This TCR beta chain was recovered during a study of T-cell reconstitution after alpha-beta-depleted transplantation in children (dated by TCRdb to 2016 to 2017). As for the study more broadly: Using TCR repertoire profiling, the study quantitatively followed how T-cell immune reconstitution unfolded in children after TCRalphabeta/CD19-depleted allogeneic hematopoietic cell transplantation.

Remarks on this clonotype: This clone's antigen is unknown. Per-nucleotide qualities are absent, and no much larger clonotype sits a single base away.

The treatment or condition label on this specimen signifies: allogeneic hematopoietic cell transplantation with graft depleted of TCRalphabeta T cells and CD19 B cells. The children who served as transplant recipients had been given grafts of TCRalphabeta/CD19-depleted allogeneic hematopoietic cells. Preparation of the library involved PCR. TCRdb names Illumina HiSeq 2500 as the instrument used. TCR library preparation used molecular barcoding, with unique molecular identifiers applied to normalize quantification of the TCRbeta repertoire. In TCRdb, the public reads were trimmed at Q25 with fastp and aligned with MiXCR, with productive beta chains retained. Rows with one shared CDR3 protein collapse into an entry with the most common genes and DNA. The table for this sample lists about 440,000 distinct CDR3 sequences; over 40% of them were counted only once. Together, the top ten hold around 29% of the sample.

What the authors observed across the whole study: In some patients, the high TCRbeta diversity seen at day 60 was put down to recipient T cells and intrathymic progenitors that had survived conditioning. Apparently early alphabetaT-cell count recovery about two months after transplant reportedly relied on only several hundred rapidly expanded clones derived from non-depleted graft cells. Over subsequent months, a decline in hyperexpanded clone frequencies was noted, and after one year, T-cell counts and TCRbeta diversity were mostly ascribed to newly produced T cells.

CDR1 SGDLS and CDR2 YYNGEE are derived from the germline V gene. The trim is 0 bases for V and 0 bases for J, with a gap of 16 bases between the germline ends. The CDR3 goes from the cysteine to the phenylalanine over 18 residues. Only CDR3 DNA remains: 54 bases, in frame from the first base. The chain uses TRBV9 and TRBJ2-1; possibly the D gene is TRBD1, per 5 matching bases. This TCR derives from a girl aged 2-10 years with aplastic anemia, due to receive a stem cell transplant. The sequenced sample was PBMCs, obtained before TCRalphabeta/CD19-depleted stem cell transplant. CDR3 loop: CASSVGVGQGSSYNEQFF. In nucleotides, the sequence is TGTGCCAGCAGCGTAGGAGTAGGTCAGGGTAGCTCCTACAATGAGCAGTTCTTC. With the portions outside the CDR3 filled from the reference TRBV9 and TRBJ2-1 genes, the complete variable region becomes DSGVTQTPKHLITATGQRVTLRCSPRSGDLSVYWYQQSLDQGLQFLIQYYNGEERAKGNILERFSAQQFPDLHSELNLSSLELGDSALYFCASSVGVGQGSSYNEQFFGPGTRLTVL.